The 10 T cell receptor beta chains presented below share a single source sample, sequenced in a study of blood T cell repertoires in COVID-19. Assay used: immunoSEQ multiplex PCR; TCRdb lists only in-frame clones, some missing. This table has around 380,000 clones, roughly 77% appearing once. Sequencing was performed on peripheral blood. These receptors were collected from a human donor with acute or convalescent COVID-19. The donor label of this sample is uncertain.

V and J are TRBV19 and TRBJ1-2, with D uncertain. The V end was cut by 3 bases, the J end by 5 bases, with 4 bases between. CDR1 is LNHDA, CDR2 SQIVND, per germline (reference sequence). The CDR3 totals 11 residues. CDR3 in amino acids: CASSMEYGYTF. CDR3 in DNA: TGTGCCAGTAGTATGGAGTATGGCTACACCTTC.

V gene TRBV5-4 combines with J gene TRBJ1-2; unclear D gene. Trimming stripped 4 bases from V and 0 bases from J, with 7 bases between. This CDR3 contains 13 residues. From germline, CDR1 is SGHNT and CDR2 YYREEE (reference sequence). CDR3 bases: TGTGCCAGCAGCCCTGTTTCTAACTATGGCTACACCTTC. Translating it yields CASSPVSNYGYTF.

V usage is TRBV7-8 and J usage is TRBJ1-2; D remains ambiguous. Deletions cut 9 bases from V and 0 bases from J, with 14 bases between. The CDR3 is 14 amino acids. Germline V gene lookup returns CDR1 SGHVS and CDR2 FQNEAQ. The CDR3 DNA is TGTGCCAGTGGCGGAGGCCTAACTAACTATGGCTACACCTTC. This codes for CASGGGLTNYGYTF.

CDR3 loop: CASSLTGINSPLHF. In DNA, the CDR3 is TGTGCCAGCAGCTTGACAGGAATTAATTCACCCCTCCACTTT. The chain carries TRBV7-2 and TRBJ1-6; a weak D match, TRBD1 (6 bases). Trimming cost V 3 bases and J 6 bases, with 9 bases left between them. This CDR3 region has 14 residues. CDR1 is SGHTA and CDR2 is FQGNSA in the germline V gene.

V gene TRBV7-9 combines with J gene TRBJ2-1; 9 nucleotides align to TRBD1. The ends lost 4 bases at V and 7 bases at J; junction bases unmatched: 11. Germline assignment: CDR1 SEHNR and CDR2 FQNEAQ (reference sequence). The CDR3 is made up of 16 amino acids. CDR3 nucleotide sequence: TGTGCCAGCAGCTCCAACCCCGGGACAGGGTCAAATGAGCAGTTCTTC. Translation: CASSSNPGTGSNEQFF.

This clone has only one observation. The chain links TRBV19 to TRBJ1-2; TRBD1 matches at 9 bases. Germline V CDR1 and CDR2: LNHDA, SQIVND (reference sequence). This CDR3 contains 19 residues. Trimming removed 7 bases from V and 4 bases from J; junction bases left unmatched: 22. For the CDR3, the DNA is TGTGCCAGTAATTTACGGGACAGGGCCCCGAGGATGGGGGGCTATGGCTACACCTTC. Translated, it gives CASNLRDRAPRMGGYGYTF.

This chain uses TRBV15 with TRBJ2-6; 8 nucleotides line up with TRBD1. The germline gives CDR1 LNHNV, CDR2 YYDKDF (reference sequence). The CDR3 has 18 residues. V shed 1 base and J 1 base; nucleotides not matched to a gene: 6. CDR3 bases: TGTGCCACCAGCAGAGGGGACAGGATTACTTCTGGGGCCAACGTCCTGACTTTC. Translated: CATSRGDRITSGANVLTF. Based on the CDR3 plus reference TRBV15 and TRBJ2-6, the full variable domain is DAMVIQNPRYQVTQFGKPVTLSCSQTLNHNVMYWYQQKSSQAPKLLFHYYDKDFNNEADTPDNFQSRRPNTSFCFLDIRSPGLGDTAMYLCATSRGDRITSGANVLTFGAGSRLTVL.

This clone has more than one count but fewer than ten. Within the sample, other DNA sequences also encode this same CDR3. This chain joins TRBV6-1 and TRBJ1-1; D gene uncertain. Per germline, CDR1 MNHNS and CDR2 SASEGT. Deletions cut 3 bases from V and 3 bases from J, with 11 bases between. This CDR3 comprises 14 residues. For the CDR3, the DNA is TGTGCCAGCAGTGACCCTGGCAGATACACTGAAGCTTTCTTT. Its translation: CASSDPGRYTEAFF.

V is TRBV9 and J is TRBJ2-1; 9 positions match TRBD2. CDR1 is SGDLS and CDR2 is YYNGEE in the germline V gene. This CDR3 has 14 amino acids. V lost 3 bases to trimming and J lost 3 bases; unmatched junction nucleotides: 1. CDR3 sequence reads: CASSGRGGYNEQFF. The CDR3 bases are TGTGCCAGCAGCGGGCGGGGGGGCTACAATGAGCAGTTCTTC.

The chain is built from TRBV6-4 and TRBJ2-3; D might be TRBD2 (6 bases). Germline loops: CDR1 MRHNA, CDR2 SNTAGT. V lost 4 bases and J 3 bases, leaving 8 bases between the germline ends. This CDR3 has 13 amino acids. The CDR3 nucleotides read TGTGCCAGCAGTGCGACTAGGACAGATACGCAGTATTTT. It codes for CASSATRTDTQYF.